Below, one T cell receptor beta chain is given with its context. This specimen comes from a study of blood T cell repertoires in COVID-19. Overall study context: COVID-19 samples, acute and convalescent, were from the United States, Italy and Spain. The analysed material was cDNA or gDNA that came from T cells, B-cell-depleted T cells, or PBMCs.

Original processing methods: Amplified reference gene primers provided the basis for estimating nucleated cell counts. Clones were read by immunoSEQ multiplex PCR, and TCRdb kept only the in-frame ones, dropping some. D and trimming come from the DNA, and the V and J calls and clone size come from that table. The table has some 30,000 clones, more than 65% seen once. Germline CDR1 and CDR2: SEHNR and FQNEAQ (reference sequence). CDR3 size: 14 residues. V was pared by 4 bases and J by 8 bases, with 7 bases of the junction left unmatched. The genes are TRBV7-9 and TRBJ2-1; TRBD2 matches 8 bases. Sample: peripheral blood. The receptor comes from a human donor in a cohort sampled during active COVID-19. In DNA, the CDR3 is TGTGCCAGCAGCTACCGGGGGGGCTTGTATGAGCAGTTCTTC. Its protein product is CASSYRGGLYEQFF. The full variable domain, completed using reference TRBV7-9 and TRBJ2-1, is DTGVSQNPRHKITKRGQNVTFRCDPISEHNRLYWYRQTLGQGPEFLTYFQNEAQLEKSRLLSDRFSAERPKGSFSTLEIQRTEQGDSAMYLCASSYRGGLYEQFFGPGTRLTVL.